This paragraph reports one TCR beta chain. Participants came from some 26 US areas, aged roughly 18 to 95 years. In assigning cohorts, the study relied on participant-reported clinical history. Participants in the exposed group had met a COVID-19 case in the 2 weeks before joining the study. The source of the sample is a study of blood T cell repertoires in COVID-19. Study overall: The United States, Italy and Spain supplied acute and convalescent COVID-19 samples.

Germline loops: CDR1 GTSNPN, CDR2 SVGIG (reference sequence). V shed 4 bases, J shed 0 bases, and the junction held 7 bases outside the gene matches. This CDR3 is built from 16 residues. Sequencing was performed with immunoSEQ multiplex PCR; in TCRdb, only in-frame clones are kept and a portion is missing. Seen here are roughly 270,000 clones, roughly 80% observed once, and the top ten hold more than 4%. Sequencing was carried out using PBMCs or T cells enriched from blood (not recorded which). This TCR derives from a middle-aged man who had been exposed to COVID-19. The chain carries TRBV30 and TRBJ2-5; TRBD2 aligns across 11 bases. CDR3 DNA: TGTGCCTGGAAGGAGGGACTAGCGGCCTACCAAGAGACCCAGTACTTC. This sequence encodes CAWKEGLAAYQETQYF. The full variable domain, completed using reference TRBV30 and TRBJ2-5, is SQTIHQWPATLVQPVGSPLSLECTVEGTSNPNLYWYRQAAGRGLQLLFYSVGIGQISSEVPQNLSASRPQDRQFILSSKKLLLSDSGFYLCAWKEGLAAYQETQYFGPGTRLLVL.